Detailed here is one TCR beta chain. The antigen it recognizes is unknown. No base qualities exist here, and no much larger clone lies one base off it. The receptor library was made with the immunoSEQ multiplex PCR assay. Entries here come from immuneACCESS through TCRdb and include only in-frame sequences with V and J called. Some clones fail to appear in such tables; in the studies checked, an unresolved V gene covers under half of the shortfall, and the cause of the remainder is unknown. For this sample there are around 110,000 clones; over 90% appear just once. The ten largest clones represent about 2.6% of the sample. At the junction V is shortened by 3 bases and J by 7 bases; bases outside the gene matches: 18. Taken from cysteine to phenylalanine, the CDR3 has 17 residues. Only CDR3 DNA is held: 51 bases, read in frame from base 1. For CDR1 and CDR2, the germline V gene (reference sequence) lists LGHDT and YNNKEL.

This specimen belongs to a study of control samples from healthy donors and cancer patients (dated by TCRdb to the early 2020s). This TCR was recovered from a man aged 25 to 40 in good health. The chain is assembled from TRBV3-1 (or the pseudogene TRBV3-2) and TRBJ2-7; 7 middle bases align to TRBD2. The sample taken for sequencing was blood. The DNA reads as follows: TGTGCCAGCAGCCATTGGAGCGGGAACCTACTCCCTCGTGAGCAGTACTTC. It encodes CASSHWSGNLLPREQYF.